Below, one T cell receptor beta chain is given with its context. This entry is derived from a study of blood T cell repertoires in COVID-19. Study summary: Researchers got acute and convalescent COVID-19 samples from the United States, Italy and Spain. T cells, B-cell-depleted T cells, or PBMCs supplied cDNA or gDNA.

Followed over time, Seattle patients had been enrolled while infection was active. The V segment lost 2 bases and the J segment 7 bases; nucleotides outside the gene matches: 13. The germline gives CDR1 SGHNT, CDR2 YENEEA. This CDR3 region has 17 residues. Per the original methods: It was from reference gene primer amplification that nucleated cell counts were estimated. Libraries were prepared by immunoSEQ multiplex PCR; TCRdb keeps only in-frame clonotypes and omits some of them. That table supplies the V and J calls and clone size; D and trimming were determined from the DNA. The sample carries about 350,000 clones, 87% recorded once.

J is TRBJ1-4 and V is TRBV11-3, with 7 bases identical to TRBD1. The sample comprised peripheral blood. The receptor's source is a woman between 50 and 59 years old with COVID-19, enrolled during active disease. The CDR3 bases are TGTGCCAGCAGCTTAAGTGGGAAGACAGGGTGGAGTGAAAAACTGTTTTTT. Its protein is CASSLSGKTGWSEKLFF.